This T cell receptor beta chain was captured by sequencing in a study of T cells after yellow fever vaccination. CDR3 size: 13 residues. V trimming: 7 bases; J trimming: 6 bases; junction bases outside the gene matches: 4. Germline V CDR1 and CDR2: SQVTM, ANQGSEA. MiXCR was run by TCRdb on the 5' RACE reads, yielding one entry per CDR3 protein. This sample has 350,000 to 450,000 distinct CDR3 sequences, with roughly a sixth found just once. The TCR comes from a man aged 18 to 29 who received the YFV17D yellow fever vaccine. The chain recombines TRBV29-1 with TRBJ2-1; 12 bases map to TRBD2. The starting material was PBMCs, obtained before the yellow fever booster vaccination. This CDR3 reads CSATSGGPNEQFF. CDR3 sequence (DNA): TGCAGCGCAACTAGCGGGGGGCCCAATGAGCAGTTCTTC.